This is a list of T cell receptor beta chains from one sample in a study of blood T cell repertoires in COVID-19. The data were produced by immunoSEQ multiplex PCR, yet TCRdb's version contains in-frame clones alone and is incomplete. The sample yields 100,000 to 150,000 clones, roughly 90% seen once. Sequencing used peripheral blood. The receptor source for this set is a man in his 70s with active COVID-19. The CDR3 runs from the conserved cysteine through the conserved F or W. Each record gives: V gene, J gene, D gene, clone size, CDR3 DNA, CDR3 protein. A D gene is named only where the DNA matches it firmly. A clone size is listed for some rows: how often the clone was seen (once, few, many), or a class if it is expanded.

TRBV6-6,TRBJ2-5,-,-,TGTGCCAGCAGTCCCAGGTTAGAGACCCAGTACTTC,CASSPRLETQYF
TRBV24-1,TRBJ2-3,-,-,TGTGCCACCAGTGAAACCCGGGGTACGCAGTATTTT,CATSETRGTQYF
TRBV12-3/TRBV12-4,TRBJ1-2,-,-,TGTGCCAGCAGTTTTGCAGGCCCCTATGGCTACACCTTC,CASSFAGPYGYTF
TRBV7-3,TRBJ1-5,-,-,TGTGCCAGCAGCTGGCAGGGGCCGCCCTACAATCAGCCCCAGCATTTT,CASSWQGPPYNQPQHF
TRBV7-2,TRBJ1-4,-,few,TGTGCCAGCAGCTTAGTGGCGGATGAAAAACTGTTTTTT,CASSLVADEKLFF
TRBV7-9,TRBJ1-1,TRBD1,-,TGTGCCAGCAGCGCCGGACAGGGACTCGGAGCTTTCTTT,CASSAGQGLGAFF
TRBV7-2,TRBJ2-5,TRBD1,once,TGTGCCAGCAGCACGGACAGGGGGCTTGAGACCCAGTACTTC,CASSTDRGLETQYF
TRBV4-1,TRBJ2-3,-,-,TGCGCCAGCAGCCACCCCGTCACAGGGACCACAGATACGCAGTATTTT,CASSHPVTGTTDTQYF
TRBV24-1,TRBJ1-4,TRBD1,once,TGTGCCACCAGTGATTCAGGACAGGGTCCCGAAAAACTGTTTTTT,CATSDSGQGPEKLFF
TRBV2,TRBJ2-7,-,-,TGTGCCAGCAGTGAGCAGGGGTTTTACGAGCAGTACTTC,CASSEQGFYEQYF
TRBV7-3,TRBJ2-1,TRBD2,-,TGTGCCAGCAGCTCTTCTCCGGGACTAGCGGGATCTGAGCAGTTCTTC,CASSSSPGLAGSEQFF
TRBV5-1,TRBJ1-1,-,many,TGCGCCAGCAGCTTGAGCGGGTGGAACACTGAAGCTTTCTTT,CASSLSGWNTEAFF
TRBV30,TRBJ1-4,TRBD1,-,TGTGCCTGGAGCCTGGGGGCGCCAGGGGGAGGTGAAAAACTGTTTTTT,CAWSLGAPGGGEKLFF
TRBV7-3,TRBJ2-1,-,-,TGTGCCAGCAGCCCGCCCGGGGGCGGGAGCCTGTTCTTC,CASSPPGGGSLFF
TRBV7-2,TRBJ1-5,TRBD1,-,TGTGCCAGCAGCCTTACAGGGGGCAATCAGCCCCAGCATTTT,CASSLTGGNQPQHF
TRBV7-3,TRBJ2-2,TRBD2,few,TGTGCCACGCGGGAGTTTGGGAACACCGGGGAGCTGTTTTTT,CATREFGNTGELFF
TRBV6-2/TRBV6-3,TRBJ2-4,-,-,TGTGCCAGCAGCGCACGACTAGGAGAGGGAACCAAAAACATTCAGTACTTC,CASSARLGEGTKNIQYF
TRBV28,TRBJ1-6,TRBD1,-,TGTGCCAGCAATATAGACAGGGATAATTCACCCCTCCACTTT,CASNIDRDNSPLHF
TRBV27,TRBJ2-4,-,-,TGTGCCAGCGGAATAACGAGGCCACTCAAAATTCAGTACTTC,CASGITRPLKIQYF
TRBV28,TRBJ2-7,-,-,TGTGCCAGCAAAACAGCAAGACCCTACGAGCAGTACTTC,CASKTARPYEQYF
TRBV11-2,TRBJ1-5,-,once,TGTGCCAGCAGCCCACAGGGATCTGGCAATCAGCCCCAGCATTTT,CASSPQGSGNQPQHF
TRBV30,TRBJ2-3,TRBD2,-,TGTGCCTGGAGCCCCCTGTCTAGCGGGAGGGAAGATACGCAGTATTTT,CAWSPLSSGREDTQYF
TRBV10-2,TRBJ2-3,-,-,TGCGCCAGCAGTGGAAAACAGGGTCTCGGCACAGATACGCAGTATTTT,CASSGKQGLGTDTQYF
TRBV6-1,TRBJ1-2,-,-,TGTGCCAGCAGTGAAGGGTCAGGGGTCTATGGCTACACCTTC,CASSEGSGVYGYTF
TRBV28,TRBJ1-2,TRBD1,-,TGTGCCAGCAGTTCGCCGGGACAGGGGATCTATGGCTACACCTTC,CASSSPGQGIYGYTF
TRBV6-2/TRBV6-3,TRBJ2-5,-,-,TGTGCCAGCAGTCTCCAGACCGGGACAAAGCTTAAAGAGACCCAGTACTTC,CASSLQTGTKLKETQYF
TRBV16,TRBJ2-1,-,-,TGTGCCAGCAGCCAAAGTCAGCGGGCCCACAATGAGCAGTTCTTC,CASSQSQRAHNEQFF
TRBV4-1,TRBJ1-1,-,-,TGCGCCAGCAGCCAAGATCGGACACCTGAAGCTTTCTTT,CASSQDRTPEAFF
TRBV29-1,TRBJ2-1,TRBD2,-,TGCAGCGGCCAAGGACTAGCGGGAGGTCCCGCTTACAATGAGCAGTTCTTC,CSGQGLAGGPAYNEQFF
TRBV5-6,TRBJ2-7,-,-,TGTGCCAGCAGCGGGCAGGGGAGGGGGTACGAGCAGTACTTC,CASSGQGRGYEQYF
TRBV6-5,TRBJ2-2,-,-,TGTGCCAGCAGGGGCAGGGAAGGGAACACCGGGGAGCTGTTTTTT,CASRGREGNTGELFF
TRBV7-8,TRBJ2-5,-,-,TGTGCCAGCAGCTTAGCTCGAGAGACCCAGTACTTC,CASSLARETQYF
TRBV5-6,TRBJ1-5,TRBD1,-,TGTGCCAGCAGCTCAAACCGGGACAGGACTAATCAGCCCCAGCATTTT,CASSSNRDRTNQPQHF
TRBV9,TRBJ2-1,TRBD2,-,TGTGCCAGCAGCGACCCGACTAGCGGGAGGTTACCGAGCTCCTACAATGAGCAGTTCTTC,CASSDPTSGRLPSSYNEQFF
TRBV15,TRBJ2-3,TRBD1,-,TGTGCCACCAGCAGAGTTGGACAGGGAGTCGCAGATACGCAGTATTTT,CATSRVGQGVADTQYF
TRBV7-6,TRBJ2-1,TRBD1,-,TGTGCCAGCAGCTCGACATCGGGACAGGTTCATGAGCAGTTCTTC,CASSSTSGQVHEQFF
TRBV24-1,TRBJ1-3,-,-,TGTGCCACCAGTGCCGGCTCTGGAAACACCATATATTTT,CATSAGSGNTIYF
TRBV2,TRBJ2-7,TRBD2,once,TGTGCCAGCAGGATAGCGGGGGTTACCTACGAGCAGTACTTC,CASRIAGVTYEQYF
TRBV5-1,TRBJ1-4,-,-,TGCGCCAGCAGCTTGGGACAGGAGGAAGTAGAACTGTTTTTT,CASSLGQEEVELFF
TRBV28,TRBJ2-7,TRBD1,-,TGTGCCAGCAGTTTCTCGGGACAGGGGCTGCAGGAGCAGTACTTC,CASSFSGQGLQEQYF
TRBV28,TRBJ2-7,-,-,TGTGCCAGCAGTTTTGAAGAGGGCCCCTACGAGCAGTACTTC,CASSFEEGPYEQYF
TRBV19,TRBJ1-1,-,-,TGTGCCAGTAGTATAACAGGGTTCGCTGAAGCTTTCTTT,CASSITGFAEAFF
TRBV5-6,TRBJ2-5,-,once,TGTGCCAGCAGCTTGCAGGGAACGGAGACCCAGTACTTC,CASSLQGTETQYF
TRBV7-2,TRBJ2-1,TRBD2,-,TGTGCCAGCAGCTTTCCCGGGACTACACACAATGAGCAGTTCTTC,CASSFPGTTHNEQFF
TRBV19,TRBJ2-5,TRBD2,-,TGTGCCAGTAGTATAAGGGGGGTTAGCGGGGGCCAAGAGACCCAGTACTTC,CASSIRGVSGGQETQYF
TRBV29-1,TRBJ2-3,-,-,TGCAGCGTTGACGAGCACCAGACTAGCACAGATACGCAGTATTTT,CSVDEHQTSTDTQYF
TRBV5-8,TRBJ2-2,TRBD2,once,TGTGCCAGCAGCTTGGGCTCGGGGGGCACCGGGGAGCTGTTTTTT,CASSLGSGGTGELFF
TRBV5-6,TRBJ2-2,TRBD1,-,TGTGCCAGCAGCAAAGGGACAGGCTGGGGGGAGCTGTTTTTT,CASSKGTGWGELFF
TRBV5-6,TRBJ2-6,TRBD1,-,TGTGCCAGCAGGGGCAGGGGGCGAAGTGGCCTTTCTGGGGCCAACGTCCTGACTTTC,CASRGRGRSGLSGANVLTF
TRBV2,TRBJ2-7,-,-,TGTGCCAGCAGTGACACTCCCTCCTACGAGCAGTACTTC,CASSDTPSYEQYF
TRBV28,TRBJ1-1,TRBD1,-,TGTGCCAGCAGTTTGGGACAGGTTCCTGAAGCTTTCTTT,CASSLGQVPEAFF
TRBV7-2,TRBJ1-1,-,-,TGTGCCAGCAGCTTAGCTAGGGGTTTTGAAGCTTTCTTT,CASSLARGFEAFF
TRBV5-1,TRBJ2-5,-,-,TGCGCCAGCAGCTTGGAATCGGGAGCCCAAGAGACCCAGTACTTC,CASSLESGAQETQYF
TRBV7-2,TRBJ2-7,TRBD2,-,TGTGCCAGCAGCTTAGCACTAGCGATCCGCGAGCAGTACTTC,CASSLALAIREQYF
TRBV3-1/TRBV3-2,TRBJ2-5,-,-,TGTGCCAGCAGCCCCCGCCAGGGCCAAGAGACCCAGTACTTC,CASSPRQGQETQYF